Below are 15 T cell receptor beta chains sequenced from a single sample in a study of T cells after yellow fever vaccination. From the 5' RACE reads, TCRdb called clonotypes with MiXCR, one entry per CDR3 protein. The sample yields about 240,000 distinct CDR3 sequences, 6.9% seen once. The specimen comprised CD4+ T cells sorted from PBMCs, sampled 15 days after the yellow fever booster vaccination. The receptors derive from a young man who received the YFV17D yellow fever vaccine.

This clonotype occurred many times. The V and J genes are TRBV29-1 and TRBJ2-7, with D unclear. CDR1 SQVTM and CDR2 ANQGSEA come from the germline V gene. This CDR3 is 13 amino acids long. The ends were cut back, 4 bases at V and 3 bases at J, with 13 bases in the middle. The CDR3 here is CSVVVTTLYEQYF. CDR3 coding DNA: TGCAGCGTTGTAGTCACTACCCTCTACGAGCAGTACTTC.

This clonotype was seen many times. The chain has TRBV12-3 or TRBV12-4 and TRBJ2-7; weak D call: TRBD2 (6 bases). Trimming removed 3 bases at V and 5 bases at J, with 14 bases between. This CDR3 is 14 amino acids long. DNA for the CDR3: TGTGCCAGCAGTTTGAGTTCGGGGGTCCACGAGCAGTACTTC. This translates into CASSLSSGVHEQYF.

This clonotype came up a few times. The gene calls are TRBV14 and TRBJ2-3; the D gene is possibly TRBD1 (6 bases). This CDR3 spans 16 amino acids. Germline V gene data show CDR1 as SGHDN and CDR2 as FVKESK. V was trimmed by 5 bases and J by 4 bases, leaving 19 bases between them. This chain's CDR3 is CASSAPGTRFADTQYF. In DNA form, the CDR3 reads TGTGCCAGCAGCGCACCCGGGACACGCTTCGCAGATACGCAGTATTTT.

This clonotype was recorded at least ten times. This sequence joins TRBV20-1 and TRBJ2-3; D possibly corresponds to TRBD2 (5 bases). The length of the CDR3 is 13 residues. With 4 bases removed from V and 0 bases from J, the gap between germline ends came to 8 bases. Germline assignment: CDR1 DFQATT and CDR2 SNEGSKA (reference sequence). DNA of the CDR3: TGCAGTGCTACAACTAGGAGCACAGATACGCAGTATTTT. As protein: CSATTRSTDTQYF.

This clonotype was seen ten or more times. The chain couples TRBV27 to TRBJ2-1, with D unclear. Deletions cut 8 bases from V and 7 bases from J, with 18 bases between. CDR3 length equals 14 residues. The germline gives CDR1 MNHEY, CDR2 SMNVEV (reference sequence). CDR3 nucleotide sequence: TGTGCCAGCTGGGTGGGATCTTATCGGAATGAGCAGTTCTTC. Amino acids: CASWVGSYRNEQFF.

This clonotype occurred many times. The J gene is TRBJ1-5, the V gene TRBV6-2 or TRBV6-3; 7 nucleotides agree with TRBD1. The CDR3 has 16 residues. J was trimmed by 5 bases and V by 5 bases; bases with no gene match: 12. CDR1 and CDR2 from the germline V gene are MNHEY and SVGEGT. The CDR3 reads CASSRYRGESYQPQHF. CDR3 nucleotides: TGTGCCAGCAGTCGCTACAGGGGAGAGAGCTATCAGCCCCAGCATTTT.

This clonotype was detected only a few times. The V gene is TRBV6-1, the J gene TRBJ2-3; TRBD1 matches at 8 bases. The germline V gene encodes CDR1 MNHNS and CDR2 SASEGT. CDR3 length: 16 residues. The trim removed 8 bases at V and 2 bases at J, leaving 12 bases unmatched. CDR3: CASATGTGLNTDTQYF. CDR3 sequence (DNA): TGTGCCAGCGCAACCGGGACAGGATTAAACACAGATACGCAGTATTTT.

The V and J genes are TRBV5-1 and TRBJ2-5, with 7 bases identical to TRBD1. The CDR3 runs 14 residues. Germline V gene data show CDR1 as SGHRS and CDR2 as YFSETQ. V dropped 0 bases and J dropped 5; count of bases not matched to a gene: 4. The CDR3 sequence: CASSLGDREETQYF. The CDR3 nucleotides are TGCGCCAGCAGCTTGGGAGACAGGGAGGAGACCCAGTACTTC.

This clonotype was seen at least ten times. The rearrangement links TRBV7-9 to TRBJ2-7; 9 bases fit TRBD1. V was pared by 1 base and J by 4 bases, with 5 bases of the junction left unmatched. CDR1 is SEHNR, CDR2 FQNEAQ, per germline (reference sequence). The CDR3 consists of 15 residues. CDR3 bases: TGTGCCAGCAGCTTAGACAGGGGGCATGGGTACGAGCAGTACTTC. It is translated as CASSLDRGHGYEQYF.

The genes are TRBV15 and TRBJ2-1; 14 positions agree with TRBD2. Germline lookup yields CDR1 LNHNV and CDR2 YYDKDF (reference sequence). J gave up 3 bases and V 4 bases, and 8 bases lay outside the gene matches. This CDR3 is built from 18 residues. CDR3 DNA sequence: TGTGCCACCAGCATTTCGGGACTAGCGGGAGTGCTCTACAATGAGCAGTTCTTC. Amino acid sequence: CATSISGLAGVLYNEQFF.

This chain joins TRBV7-2 and TRBJ2-1, with 16 bases matching TRBD2. The length of the CDR3 is 16 residues. The junction had 3 bases not matched to a gene; V was cut back by 1 base and J by 9 bases. Germline V gene sequence: CDR1 SGHTA, CDR2 FQGNSA. The CDR3 nucleotides read TGTGCCAGCAGCTTAGTGGGGACTAGCGGGAGGGGTGAGCAGTTCTTC. It yields the protein CASSLVGTSGRGEQFF.

V and J are TRBV5-1 and TRBJ2-1; D is uncertain. CDR1 is SGHRS, CDR2 YFSETQ, per germline. V was shortened by 0 bases and J by 7 bases, with 8 bases between the two germline ends. This CDR3 comprises 13 residues. CDR3 nucleotides: TGCGCCAGCAGCTTGGAGGCTGGGAATGAGCAGTTCTTC. Translated: CASSLEAGNEQFF.

This clonotype has only a few counts. The J gene is TRBJ2-7, the V gene TRBV7-2; possible D gene TRBD2, 6 bases. Trimming shortened V by 4 bases and J by 2 bases, and 15 bases separated the two germline ends. Germline V gene lookup returns CDR1 SGHTA and CDR2 FQGNSA. CDR3 length: 15 amino acids. The DNA of the CDR3 is TGTGCCAGCAGCTCCGCCGGGACTCAGACCTACGAGCAGTACTTC. Translation gives CASSSAGTQTYEQYF.

This chain joins TRBV6-2 or TRBV6-3 and TRBJ2-2, with D tentatively TRBD2 (6 bases). Trimming removed 5 bases from V and 4 bases from J, with 11 bases in between. Germline loops: CDR1 MNHEY, CDR2 SVGEGT. This CDR3 is 14 amino acids long. The CDR3 spells CASSIGTFTGELFF. As DNA, the CDR3 is TGTGCCAGCAGTATTGGGACTTTCACCGGGGAGCTGTTTTTT.

At least ten counts were recorded for this clonotype. V and J are TRBV6-2 or TRBV6-3 and TRBJ1-1, with TRBD1 matching 8 bases. The CDR3 covers 14 residues. CDR1 is MNHEY, CDR2 SVGEGT, per germline. The V and J ends lost 5 bases and 1 base, in that order; junction bases with no gene match: 3. CDR3 protein: CASSDGTGNTEAFF. In DNA form, the CDR3 reads TGTGCCAGCAGTGACGGGACAGGGAACACTGAAGCTTTCTTT.